A selection of T cell receptor beta chains follows, all from one sample in a study of PD-1 blockade in classical Hodgkin lymphoma. Method: immunoSEQ multiplex PCR; TCRdb's copy keeps in-frame clones and lacks some. This table holds about 24,000 clones, approximately 65% found once. Sequencing was performed on peripheral blood mononuclear cells (PBMCs), taken before the fourth cycle of nivolumab. These receptors all come from a human donor with classical Hodgkin lymphoma. CDR3s include the opening cysteine and the closing phenylalanine or tryptophan. D genes are given only for firm matches. Clone size is not always given. Where it is, it says once, few, many or a class for expanded clones.

d_call clone_size j_call v_call cdr3_nt cdr3_aa
- few TRBJ2-7 TRBV11-3 TGTGCCAGCAGCTTAGATCCGGTGGCGGAGCAGTACTTC CASSLDPVAEQYF
TRBD1 once TRBJ1-1 TRBV6-6 TGTGCCAGCAGACAGGGGCGGAACACTGAAGCTTTCTTT CASRQGRNTEAFF
- - TRBJ1-2 TRBV30 TGTGCCTGGAATCCCCGGGACCCCGCCGTCTTCTATGGCTACACCTTC CAWNPRDPAVFYGYTF
TRBD1 once TRBJ2-6 TRBV18 TGTGCCAGCTCACGAACCGTTCGGGGACAGGGCAATGGGGCCAACGTCCTGACTTTC CASSRTVRGQGNGANVLTF
- - TRBJ1-1 TRBV7-2 TGTGCCAGCAGCTTAGCTGCCAGGGGGAACACTGAAGCTTTCTTT CASSLAARGNTEAFF
- - TRBJ2-2 TRBV2 TGTGCCAGCAGTGTAAGGGGCGCGAGGGGGGAGCTGTTTTTT CASSVRGARGELFF
- - TRBJ2-3 TRBV5-1 TGCGCCAGCAGCTTGGCCGGGCCAGTCGTAACGCAGTATTTT CASSLAGPVVTQYF
- - TRBJ1-5 TRBV11-2 TGTGCCAGCAGCTTTCAGGGAAATCAGCCCCAGCATTTT CASSFQGNQPQHF
TRBD2 - TRBJ2-3 TRBV7-2 TGTGCCAGCAGCTCCCCTCAGACTAGCGGGGTACGAAGCACAGATACGCAGTATTTT CASSSPQTSGVRSTDTQYF
TRBD2 - TRBJ2-5 TRBV7-9 TGTGCCAGCAGCCCACGGGGGGGCGGGGAGACCCAGTACTTC CASSPRGGGETQYF
TRBD2 few TRBJ2-1 TRBV28 TGTAGCGGGGGCAGGAACAATGAGCAGTTCTTC CSGGRNNEQFF
- - TRBJ2-7 TRBV5-1 TGCGTCAGCAGGGACCCTGGAGGGGGCGAGCAGTACTTC CVSRDPGGGEQYF
- many TRBJ1-5 TRBV18 TGTGCCAGCTCACCGGACGGTGGGGTTAGCAATCAGCCCCAGCATTTT CASSPDGGVSNQPQHF